Below are 2 T cell receptor beta chains sequenced from a single sample in a study of T cells after yellow fever vaccination. One entry per CDR3 protein, called by TCRdb with MiXCR from the 5' RACE reads. Among 450,000 to 600,000 distinct CDR3 sequences, around 17% were seen once, and the ten largest hold 17%. The sequencing used PBMCs, collected 5 days after the first yellow fever vaccination. The receptors were gathered from a man aged 18 to 30 who received the YFV17D yellow fever vaccine.

This clonotype was counted a few times. This chain links TRBV5-1 with TRBJ2-5, with D perhaps being TRBD1 or TRBD2 (6 bases each). This CDR3 region has 15 residues. The V gene lost 4 bases and the J gene lost 4 bases, with 17 bases spanning the gap. The germline V gene encodes CDR1 SGHRS and CDR2 YFSETQ. Here the CDR3 DNA reads TGCGCCAGCAGCCCCGGGAGTAACAGGGTAGAGACCCAGTACTTC. The encoded protein is CASSPGSNRVETQYF.

V is TRBV6-5 and J is TRBJ2-3; 11 bases are a match to TRBD2. The germline gives CDR1 MNHEY, CDR2 SVGAGI. The CDR3 has 17 amino acids. V shed 1 base and J 5 bases; nucleotides not matched to a gene: 8. CDR3 in amino acids: CASSYLAGGPVGDTQYF. CDR3 DNA sequence: TGTGCCAGCAGTTACTTAGCGGGGGGGCCGGTAGGAGATACGCAGTATTTT.